The clone carrying this T cell receptor (beta chain) appeared many times. Its antigen is unidentified. These data originate in a study of Graves' ophthalmopathy and Graves' hyperthyroidism. Looking at the study overall: The authors collected peripheral blood at initial diagnosis, before any treatment.

Other autoimmune diseases, uncontrolled infections, pregnancy and lactation each led to patient exclusion. Sampling about 9.7 ml of fresh peripheral blood provided the PBMCs. CDR1 is SGHTA and CDR2 is FQGNSA in the germline V gene. This CDR3 has 13 amino acids. The germline V and J ends were trimmed by 2 bases and 3 bases, with 5 bases remaining between them. Broader study findings: It was with 65% to 71% sensitivity and just under 75% specificity that the model predicted ophthalmopathy progression.

Investigators amplified TCR beta CDR3 regions from RNA transcripts. After a first-round RT-PCR with HTBI primers, a second-round multiplex PCR was run. One entry per CDR3 protein results from TCRdb running MiXCR on the multiplex PCR reads. Of 500,000 to 700,000 distinct CDR3 sequences listed, roughly 20% are singletons. The TCR comes from a woman aged 18-35 years with stable Graves' hyperthyroidism. Some clones in this sample may be carry-over from other donors' samples. Specimen: peripheral blood. This chain links TRBV7-2 with TRBJ1-3; D uncertain. DNA for the CDR3: TGTGCCAGCAGCTTATCTCATGGAAACACCATATATTTT. It encodes CASSLSHGNTIYF. Complete variable domain (other parts from reference TRBV7-2 and TRBJ1-3): GAGVSQSPSNKVTEKGKDVELRCDPISGHTALYWYRQSLGQGLEFLIYFQGNSAPDKSGLPSDRFSAERTGGSVSTLTIQRTQQEDSAVYLCASSLSHGNTIYFGEGSWLTVV.